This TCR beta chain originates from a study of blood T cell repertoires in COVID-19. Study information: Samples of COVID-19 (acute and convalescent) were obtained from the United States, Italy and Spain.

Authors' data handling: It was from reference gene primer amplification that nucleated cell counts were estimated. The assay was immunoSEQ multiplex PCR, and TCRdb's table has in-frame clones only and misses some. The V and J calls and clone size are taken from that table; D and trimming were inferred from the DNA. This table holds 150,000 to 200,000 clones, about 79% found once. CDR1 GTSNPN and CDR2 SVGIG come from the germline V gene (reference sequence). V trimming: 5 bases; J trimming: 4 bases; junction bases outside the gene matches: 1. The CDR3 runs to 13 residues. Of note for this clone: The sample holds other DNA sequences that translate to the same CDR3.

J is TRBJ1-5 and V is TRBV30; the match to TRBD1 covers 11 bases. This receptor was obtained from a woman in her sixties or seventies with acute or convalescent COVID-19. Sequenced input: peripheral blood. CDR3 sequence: CAWGQGANQPQHF. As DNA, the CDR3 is TGTGCCTGGGGACAGGGGGCAAATCAGCCCCAGCATTTT.